The clone carrying this TCR beta chain was counted once. Sequenced by immunoSEQ multiplex PCR; TCRdb stores in-frame clones only, minus some. The table has approximately 2,300,000 clones, around 93% seen once. The CDR3 covers 13 residues. V was pared by 4 bases and J by 9 bases, with 16 bases between. Germline CDR1 SQVTM, CDR2 ANQGSEA. This sample was taken from a study of shared clonotypes between healthy human individuals. The clonotype was recovered from a man aged 18 to 30 in good health. Some clones in this sample may be carry-over from other donors' samples. Sequencing was performed on naive CD4+ T cells from PBMCs. Subset described: CD45RA+ positively selected. J is TRBJ2-1 and V is TRBV29-1; the D gene is possibly TRBD2 (5 bases). CDR3 sequence: CSVASSSWGEQFF. CDR3 in DNA: TGCAGCGTTGCATCTAGCTCCTGGGGTGAGCAGTTCTTC.